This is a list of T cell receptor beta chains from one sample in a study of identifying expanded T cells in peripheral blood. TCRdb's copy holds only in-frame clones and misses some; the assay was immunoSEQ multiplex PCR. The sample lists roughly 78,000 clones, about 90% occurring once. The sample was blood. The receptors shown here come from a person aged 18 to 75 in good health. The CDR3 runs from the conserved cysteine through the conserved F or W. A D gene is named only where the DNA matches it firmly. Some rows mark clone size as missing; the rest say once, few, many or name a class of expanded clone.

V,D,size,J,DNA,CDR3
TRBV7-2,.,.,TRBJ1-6,TGTGCCAGTGGCGGGGGGTCTTCACCCCTCCACTTT,CASGGGSSPLHF
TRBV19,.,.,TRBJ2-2,TGTGCCAGTACTCAACCGGGACTTGGCGGCGGGGAGCTGTTTTTT,CASTQPGLGGGELFF
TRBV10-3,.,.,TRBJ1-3,TGTGCCATCAGTGGACAGTTGAGCTCTGGAAACACCATATATTTT,CAISGQLSSGNTIYF
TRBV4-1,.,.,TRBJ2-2,TGCGCCAGCACCCGACAGGGAGGCACCGGGGAGCTGTTTTTT,CASTRQGGTGELFF
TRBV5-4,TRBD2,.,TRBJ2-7,TGTGCCAGCAGCTTTGGCCCTCGCGGGGGGGGCTCCTACGAGCAGTACTTC,CASSFGPRGGGSYEQYF
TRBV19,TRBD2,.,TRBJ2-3,TGTGCCAGTAGTATTCTGGCTAGCGGAGCAGGAGATACGCAGTATTTT,CASSILASGAGDTQYF
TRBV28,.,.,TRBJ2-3,TGTGCCAGCAGTCCCCCCCAGACGGGAGATACGCAGTATTTT,CASSPPQTGDTQYF
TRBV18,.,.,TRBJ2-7,TGTGCCAGCTCACCACCGGGAGGGGGGGTCTACGAGCAGTACTTC,CASSPPGGGVYEQYF
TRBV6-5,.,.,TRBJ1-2,TGTGCCAGCAGTTACCAATTCTCCTACACCTTC,CASSYQFSYTF
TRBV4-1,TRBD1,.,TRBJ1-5,TGCGCCAGCAGCCAAGAGGGGGACAGGGTGAATCAGCCCCAGCATTTT,CASSQEGDRVNQPQHF
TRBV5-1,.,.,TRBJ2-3,TGCGCCAGCAGCTTAGGCCGGGAAATAGTGGCAGATACGCAGTATTTT,CASSLGREIVADTQYF
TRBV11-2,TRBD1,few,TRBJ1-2,TGTGCCAGCAGCTTATCGGACAGGGCGGGTCGTGGCTACACCTTC,CASSLSDRAGRGYTF
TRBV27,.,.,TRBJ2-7,TGTGCCAGCAGTTCACCCGGGACTCCCTCCTACGAGCAGTACTTC,CASSSPGTPSYEQYF
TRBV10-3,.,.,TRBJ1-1,TGTGCCATCAGCACAGGAATCGAAGCTTTCTTT,CAISTGIEAFF
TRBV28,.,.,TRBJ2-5,TGTGCCAGCAGGGAAAAAGAGACCCAGTACTTC,CASREKETQYF
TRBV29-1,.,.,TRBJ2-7,TGCAGCGTCTGGGGGCAAAATTACGAGCAGTACTTC,CSVWGQNYEQYF
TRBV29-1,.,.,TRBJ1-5,TGCAGCGTTGAAAGGAGACACATGGGGCTATCTAATCAGCCCCAGCATTTT,CSVERRHMGLSNQPQHF
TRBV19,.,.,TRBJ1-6,TGTGCCAGTAGTAACAGGGACCTCTATAATTCACCCCTCCACTTT,CASSNRDLYNSPLHF
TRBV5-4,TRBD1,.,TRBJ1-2,TGTGCCAGCAGCTCCCAGGGGGCTAACTATGGCTACACCTTC,CASSSQGANYGYTF
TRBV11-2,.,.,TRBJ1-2,TGTGCCAGCAGCTTACAGGGAAATGATGGCTACACCTTC,CASSLQGNDGYTF
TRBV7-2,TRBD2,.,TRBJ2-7,TGTGCCAGCAGCGTTCGGGGGGGCCTCTACGAGCAGTACTTC,CASSVRGGLYEQYF
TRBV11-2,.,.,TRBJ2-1,TGTGCCAGCAGCCTGCCCCGGAGAGGAGACAATGAGCAGTTCTTC,CASSLPRRGDNEQFF
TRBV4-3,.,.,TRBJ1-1,TGCGCCAGCAGCCGGTTCCAGGGGAACACTGAAGCTTTCTTT,CASSRFQGNTEAFF
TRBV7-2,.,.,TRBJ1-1,TGTGCCAGCAGCTTATACGGTGAAGCTTTCTTT,CASSLYGEAFF
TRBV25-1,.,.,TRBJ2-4,TGTGCCAGCAGTGAGGGGTTAAACATTCAGTACTTC,CASSEGLNIQYF
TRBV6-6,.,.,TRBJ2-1,TGTGCCAGCAGTGCCGAGGGGGGTTACAATGAGCAGTTCTTC,CASSAEGGYNEQFF
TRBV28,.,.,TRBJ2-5,TGTGCCAGCAGTCAAGGGGGGGAGACCCAGTACTTC,CASSQGGETQYF
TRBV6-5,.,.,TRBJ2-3,TGTGCCAGCAGTTACGACTATTTAACTAGCACAGATACGCAGTATTTT,CASSYDYLTSTDTQYF
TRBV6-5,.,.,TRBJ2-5,TGTGCCAGCAGCCAACTGCAGTACCAAGAGACCCAGTACTTC,CASSQLQYQETQYF
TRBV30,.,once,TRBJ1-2,TGTGCCTGGAGTGTATTCGCTACAGGGTCCAACTATGGCTACACCTTC,CAWSVFATGSNYGYTF
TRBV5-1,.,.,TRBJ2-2,TGCGCCAGCAGCTTGGGAGGAGGGTTCACCGGGGAGCTGTTTTTT,CASSLGGGFTGELFF
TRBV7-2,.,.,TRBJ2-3,TGTGCCAGCAGCTTACGACACTTCGCAGATACGCAGTATTTT,CASSLRHFADTQYF
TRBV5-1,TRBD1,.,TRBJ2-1,TGCGCCAGCAGCTTGGGTGCCGGGACAGGGGGATACAATGAGCAGTTCTTC,CASSLGAGTGGYNEQFF
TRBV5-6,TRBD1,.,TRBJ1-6,TGTGCCAGCAGCTTCGGACAGGGAGGCTCACCCCTCCACTTT,CASSFGQGGSPLHF
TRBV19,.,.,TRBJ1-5,TGTGCCAGTAGTGCCTTGGGGATCCTCGATCAGCCCCAGCATTTT,CASSALGILDQPQHF
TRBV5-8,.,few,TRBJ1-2,TGTGCCAGCAGCTTGTTGTTGCGGGGAGGCTACACCTTC,CASSLLLRGGYTF
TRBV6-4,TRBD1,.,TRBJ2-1,TGTGCCAGCAGTGAAGACAGGGTCTCGGTTGAGCAGTTCTTC,CASSEDRVSVEQFF
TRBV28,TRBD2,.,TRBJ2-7,TGTGCCAGCAGTCGGGGGGGACTCTGGAGCTCCTACGAGCAGTACTTC,CASSRGGLWSSYEQYF
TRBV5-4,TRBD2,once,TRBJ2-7,TGTGCCAGCAGCTTGAAGTTAGCGGGAGTTACATACGAGCAGTACTTC,CASSLKLAGVTYEQYF
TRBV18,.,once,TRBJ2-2,TGTGCCAGCTCACCAAGGGAGGTCCTCACCGGGGAGCTGTTTTTT,CASSPREVLTGELFF
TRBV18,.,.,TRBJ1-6,TGTGCCAGCTCACCTGGAGGGGCGGATTCACCCCTCCACTTT,CASSPGGADSPLHF
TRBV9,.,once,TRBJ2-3,TGTGCCAGCAGCGAAGCGGAACTCACAGATACGCAGTATTTT,CASSEAELTDTQYF
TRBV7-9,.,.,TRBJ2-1,TGTGCCAGCAGCTTAGCCCCCAACGAGCAGTTCTTC,CASSLAPNEQFF
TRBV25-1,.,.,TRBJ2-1,TGTGCCAGCAGTGGGGTCCGGGCCGGGACAAAGCAGTTCTTC,CASSGVRAGTKQFF
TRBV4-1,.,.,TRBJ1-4,TGCGCCAGCAGCCTCGTCGGGAGTCCCCTGTTTTTT,CASSLVGSPLFF
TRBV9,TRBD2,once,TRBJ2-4,TGTGCCAGCAGCGTAGAGCCAGCGGGGAGCATTCAGTACTTC,CASSVEPAGSIQYF
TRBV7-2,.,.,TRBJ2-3,TGTGCCAGCAGCTCGAGCACAGATACGCAGTATTTT,CASSSSTDTQYF
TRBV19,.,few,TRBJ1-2,TGTGCCAGTAGTATCGACAGAGTATATGGCTACACCTTC,CASSIDRVYGYTF
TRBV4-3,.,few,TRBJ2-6,TGCGCCAGCAGCCAAGAGAGCTCTGGGGCCAACGTCCTGACTTTC,CASSQESSGANVLTF
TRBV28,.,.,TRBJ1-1,TGTGCCAGCAGGTGGACAGAGAACACTGAAGCTTTCTTT,CASRWTENTEAFF
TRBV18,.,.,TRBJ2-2,TGTGCCAGCTCACCACGGGTGGCCGGGACCGGGGAGCTGTTTTTT,CASSPRVAGTGELFF
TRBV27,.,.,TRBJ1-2,TGTGCCAGCAGTTTAACTGCTCGACCTCTCTATGGCTACACCTTC,CASSLTARPLYGYTF
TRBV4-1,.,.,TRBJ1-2,TGCGCCAGCAGCCAAGCGCGGGGGGACTCCGCCGCGGCAAGGTTCTTC,CASSQARGDSAAARFF
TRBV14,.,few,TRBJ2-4,TGTGCCAGCAGCCGTGGACCATTACTAGCCAAAAACATTCAGTACTTC,CASSRGPLLAKNIQYF
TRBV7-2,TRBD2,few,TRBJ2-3,TGTGCCAGCAGCTTATTTAAAGCGGGGGCAGATACGCAGTATTTT,CASSLFKAGADTQYF
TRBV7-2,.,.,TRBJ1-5,TGTGCCAGCAGCCCCGAGCGCAATCAGCCCCAGCATTTT,CASSPERNQPQHF
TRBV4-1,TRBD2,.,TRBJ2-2,TGCGCCAGCAAAGGACTAGCGGGAGTCCCAGGGGAGCTGTTTTTT,CASKGLAGVPGELFF
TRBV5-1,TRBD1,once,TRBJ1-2,TGCGCCAGCAGCCCAAGACAGGGAATGGAAAGCTATGGCTACACCTTC,CASSPRQGMESYGYTF
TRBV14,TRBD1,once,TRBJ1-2,TGTGCCAGCAGCCAAGAGACAGGGCGGTATGGCTACACCTTC,CASSQETGRYGYTF